A selection of T cell receptor beta chains follows, all from one sample in a study of cytomegalovirus exposure and HLA in healthy donors. Produced via immunoSEQ multiplex PCR; TCRdb's table is partial and in-frame only. The data contain some 200,000 clones, roughly 84% of them singletons. Sequenced material: PBMCs. Receptors were obtained from a girl between 5 and 17 years old in good health and CMV-seronegative. CDR3s include the opening cysteine and the closing phenylalanine or tryptophan. The order of the fields is V gene, D gene, J gene, clone size, CDR3 DNA, CDR3 protein. The D gene is left open where the match is weak. Clone sizes are given selectively: once, few, many, or a class where the clone is expanded.

v_call: TRBV28
d_call: .
j_call: TRBJ2-7
clone_size: .
cdr3_nt: TGTGCCGGAAGTGAGGGTCTTTCCTACGAGCAGTACTTC
cdr3_aa: CAGSEGLSYEQYF

v_call: TRBV4-2
d_call: TRBD2
j_call: TRBJ2-5
clone_size: .
cdr3_nt: TGTGCCAGCACCATGATGGAGACTAGCGGGGGGGAAGAGACCCAGTACTTC
cdr3_aa: CASTMMETSGGEETQYF

v_call: TRBV9
d_call: .
j_call: TRBJ2-2
clone_size: .
cdr3_nt: TGTGCCAGCAGCGCGAGACAGGGAGGATCCGGGGAGCTGTTTTTT
cdr3_aa: CASSARQGGSGELFF

v_call: TRBV30
d_call: .
j_call: TRBJ1-1
clone_size: .
cdr3_nt: TGTGCCTGGAGTGTCGATCAGGGAACAAAAGCTTTCTTT
cdr3_aa: CAWSVDQGTKAFF

v_call: TRBV7-9
d_call: TRBD1
j_call: TRBJ1-1
clone_size: .
cdr3_nt: TGTGCCAGCAGCTTAGTTGTCCGTAGGACAGGGGCTAACACTGAAGCTTTCTTT
cdr3_aa: CASSLVVRRTGANTEAFF

v_call: TRBV7-3
d_call: .
j_call: TRBJ2-3
clone_size: .
cdr3_nt: TGTGCCAGCAGCTTACTAAAGGGGCCAGATACGCAGTATTTT
cdr3_aa: CASSLLKGPDTQYF

v_call: TRBV28
d_call: .
j_call: TRBJ1-5
clone_size: .
cdr3_nt: TGTGCCAGCAGGTGGGGAGGTCAGCCCCAGCATTTT
cdr3_aa: CASRWGGQPQHF

v_call: TRBV28
d_call: TRBD2
j_call: TRBJ2-7
clone_size: .
cdr3_nt: TGTGCCAGCAGTTTATTTACCTTAGCGGGAGTCACCTACGAGCAGTACTTC
cdr3_aa: CASSLFTLAGVTYEQYF

v_call: TRBV7-6
d_call: TRBD1
j_call: TRBJ1-4
clone_size: .
cdr3_nt: TGTGCCAGCAGCTTATCCCTCCCGGGACAGGGCTGGGAAAAACTGTTTTTT
cdr3_aa: CASSLSLPGQGWEKLFF

v_call: TRBV19
d_call: .
j_call: TRBJ2-7
clone_size: .
cdr3_nt: TGTGCCAGTAGTAGACTAGGACACAACTTCTACGAGCAGTACTTC
cdr3_aa: CASSRLGHNFYEQYF

v_call: TRBV6-6
d_call: .
j_call: TRBJ1-4
clone_size: .
cdr3_nt: TGTGCCAGCAGCCTAGCGTGGGGATCTAATGAAAAACTGTTTTTT
cdr3_aa: CASSLAWGSNEKLFF

v_call: TRBV15
d_call: TRBD2
j_call: TRBJ2-1
clone_size: .
cdr3_nt: TGTGCCACCAGCAGAGGGTTAGCGGGGGGGCATGGAAATGAGCAGTTCTTC
cdr3_aa: CATSRGLAGGHGNEQFF

v_call: TRBV5-1
d_call: TRBD1
j_call: TRBJ1-1
clone_size: few
cdr3_nt: TGCGCCAGCAGCGCCCAGCCTGGACAGGGAATAATGAACACTGAAGCTTTCTTT
cdr3_aa: CASSAQPGQGIMNTEAFF

v_call: TRBV7-9
d_call: .
j_call: TRBJ1-2
clone_size: .
cdr3_nt: TGTGCCAGCAGCTTAGATTGGGGGCACGGTGGCTACACCTTC
cdr3_aa: CASSLDWGHGGYTF

v_call: TRBV5-8
d_call: TRBD2
j_call: TRBJ2-5
clone_size: once
cdr3_nt: TGTGCCAGCAGCTTGGGAGGACTAGCGGGAGGAGGGGAGACCCAGTACTTC
cdr3_aa: CASSLGGLAGGGETQYF

v_call: TRBV7-9
d_call: TRBD1
j_call: TRBJ2-1
clone_size: .
cdr3_nt: TGTGCCAGCAGCTTAGTCTCCGGGACAGGTTACAATGAGCAGTTCTTC
cdr3_aa: CASSLVSGTGYNEQFF

v_call: TRBV27
d_call: TRBD1
j_call: TRBJ2-3
clone_size: .
cdr3_nt: TGTGCCAGCAGTGACCTACCGGGACAGGCCACAGATACGCAGTATTTT
cdr3_aa: CASSDLPGQATDTQYF

v_call: TRBV5-1
d_call: TRBD1
j_call: TRBJ1-4
clone_size: once
cdr3_nt: TGCGCCAGCAGCGCTGGGACAGCTGCAACTAATGAAAAACTGTTTTTT
cdr3_aa: CASSAGTAATNEKLFF

v_call: TRBV6-1
d_call: TRBD2
j_call: TRBJ2-1
clone_size: .
cdr3_nt: TGTGCCAGCAGGAAATCTGGGGGGGTCGATGAGCAGTTCTTC
cdr3_aa: CASRKSGGVDEQFF

v_call: TRBV27
d_call: .
j_call: TRBJ2-3
clone_size: .
cdr3_nt: TGTGCCAGCAAAATTACTAGCTTCCGAAGCACAGATACGCAGTATTTT
cdr3_aa: CASKITSFRSTDTQYF

v_call: TRBV30
d_call: TRBD1
j_call: TRBJ1-1
clone_size: few
cdr3_nt: TGTGCCTGGAGTGTCGGGACAGGGAAAGCTTTCTTT
cdr3_aa: CAWSVGTGKAFF

v_call: TRBV30
d_call: .
j_call: TRBJ1-5
clone_size: .
cdr3_nt: TGTGCCTGGAGTGTTATGTGGCGGGATCAGCCCCAGCATTTT
cdr3_aa: CAWSVMWRDQPQHF

v_call: TRBV2
d_call: .
j_call: TRBJ1-5
clone_size: .
cdr3_nt: TGTGCCAGCAGTGAAGCGCTTCGGGTCTCAAATCAGCCCCAGCATTTT
cdr3_aa: CASSEALRVSNQPQHF

v_call: TRBV7-9
d_call: .
j_call: TRBJ1-5
clone_size: .
cdr3_nt: TGTGCCAGCAGCTTAGCGGCGGGGCCTGGCAATCAGCCCCAGCATTTT
cdr3_aa: CASSLAAGPGNQPQHF

v_call: TRBV6-5
d_call: TRBD2
j_call: TRBJ2-3
clone_size: .
cdr3_nt: TGTGCCACCAGACTAGCGGGGGTCACAGATACGCAGTATTTT
cdr3_aa: CATRLAGVTDTQYF

v_call: TRBV7-2
d_call: TRBD1
j_call: TRBJ2-6
clone_size: once
cdr3_nt: TGTGCCAGCAGCTCCCGACAGGGGGGGGCTTCTGGGGCCAACGTCCTGACTTTC
cdr3_aa: CASSSRQGGASGANVLTF

v_call: TRBV7-9
d_call: .
j_call: TRBJ1-1
clone_size: .
cdr3_nt: TGTTCCAGCAGCTTAGCGCTGAGGATCGGGGGCACTGAAGCTTTCTTT
cdr3_aa: CSSSLALRIGGTEAFF

v_call: TRBV4-3
d_call: .
j_call: TRBJ1-1
clone_size: .
cdr3_nt: TGCGCCAGCAGCCAAGATTCCACCAGGCGAGCTTTCTTT
cdr3_aa: CASSQDSTRRAFF

v_call: TRBV7-3
d_call: TRBD1
j_call: TRBJ2-2
clone_size: .
cdr3_nt: TGTGCCAGCAGCTTCGGGACAGGGACCGGGGAGCTGTTTTTT
cdr3_aa: CASSFGTGTGELFF

v_call: TRBV7-3
d_call: .
j_call: TRBJ1-1
clone_size: .
cdr3_nt: TGTGCCAGCAGCTTAACCTCGGTGAACACTGAAGCTTTCTTT
cdr3_aa: CASSLTSVNTEAFF

v_call: TRBV5-4
d_call: .
j_call: TRBJ1-2
clone_size: .
cdr3_nt: TGTGCCAGCGTCGGGGTATATCAGGGAGGCTATGGCTACACCTTC
cdr3_aa: CASVGVYQGGYGYTF

v_call: TRBV6-5
d_call: .
j_call: TRBJ1-1
clone_size: .
cdr3_nt: TGTGCCAGCAGTTACGCCGACAGCTTGAACACTGAAGCTTTCTTT
cdr3_aa: CASSYADSLNTEAFF

v_call: TRBV5-4
d_call: .
j_call: TRBJ2-2
clone_size: .
cdr3_nt: TGTGCCAGCAGCTTGGATCGGGCCGGGGAGCTGTTTTTT
cdr3_aa: CASSLDRAGELFF

v_call: TRBV28
d_call: .
j_call: TRBJ1-3
clone_size: .
cdr3_nt: TGTGCCAGCAGTTTCGCGGGGGGCGGTAACACCATATATTTT
cdr3_aa: CASSFAGGGNTIYF

v_call: TRBV19
d_call: .
j_call: TRBJ2-7
clone_size: .
cdr3_nt: TGTGCCAGTAGAGCGGGCGGGGGACAAGAATCCTACGAGCAGTACTTC
cdr3_aa: CASRAGGGQESYEQYF

v_call: TRBV6-1
d_call: TRBD2
j_call: TRBJ2-7
clone_size: .
cdr3_nt: TGTGCCAGCAGTGCCACTAGCGGGGGCCGCTACGAGCAGTACTTC
cdr3_aa: CASSATSGGRYEQYF

v_call: TRBV18
d_call: .
j_call: TRBJ2-7
clone_size: .
cdr3_nt: TGTGCCAGCTCACCAAGGAACTACTACGAGCAGTACTTC
cdr3_aa: CASSPRNYYEQYF

v_call: TRBV9
d_call: .
j_call: TRBJ1-2
clone_size: .
cdr3_nt: TGTGCCAGCAGCGATTATCAGGGTAACTATGGCTACACCTTC
cdr3_aa: CASSDYQGNYGYTF

v_call: TRBV29-1
d_call: TRBD2
j_call: TRBJ2-5
clone_size: .
cdr3_nt: TGCAGCGTCGCTAGCGGGGGGAGTACGGTAGAGACCCAGTACTTC
cdr3_aa: CSVASGGSTVETQYF

v_call: TRBV9
d_call: TRBD1
j_call: TRBJ2-2
clone_size: .
cdr3_nt: TGTGCCAGCGGACCGGGACAGGGGAGGTCGGACACCGGGGAGCTGTTTTTT
cdr3_aa: CASGPGQGRSDTGELFF

v_call: TRBV25-1
d_call: .
j_call: TRBJ1-4
clone_size: .
cdr3_nt: TGTGCCAGCAGTGAGGGACTTAAATCCGTCGCCGCGGAAAAACTGTTTTTT
cdr3_aa: CASSEGLKSVAAEKLFF

v_call: TRBV5-5
d_call: TRBD2
j_call: TRBJ2-1
clone_size: .
cdr3_nt: TGTGCCAGCAGCTTAGGACTAGCGGGATTAAATGAGCAGTTCTTC
cdr3_aa: CASSLGLAGLNEQFF

v_call: TRBV2
d_call: TRBD1
j_call: TRBJ2-7
clone_size: .
cdr3_nt: TGTGCCAGCAACACAGGGGGCAGCTACGAGCAGTACTTC
cdr3_aa: CASNTGGSYEQYF

v_call: TRBV6-6
d_call: .
j_call: TRBJ2-1
clone_size: .
cdr3_nt: TGTGCCAGCAGTCGACAGGACAATGAGCAGTTCTTC
cdr3_aa: CASSRQDNEQFF

v_call: TRBV9
d_call: .
j_call: TRBJ2-7
clone_size: .
cdr3_nt: TGTGCCAGCAGCGTCAACGACAGGCCGGTCTACGAGCAGTACTTC
cdr3_aa: CASSVNDRPVYEQYF

v_call: TRBV28
d_call: .
j_call: TRBJ1-5
clone_size: .
cdr3_nt: TGTGCCAGCACAACCTGGGAGGGATGGAGTCAGCCCCAGCATTTT
cdr3_aa: CASTTWEGWSQPQHF

v_call: TRBV27
d_call: .
j_call: TRBJ1-3
clone_size: .
cdr3_nt: TGTGCCAGCAGTTTAAGAGGGCACTTGAGCTCTGGAAACACCATATATTTT
cdr3_aa: CASSLRGHLSSGNTIYF

v_call: TRBV4-1
d_call: TRBD2
j_call: TRBJ2-2
clone_size: .
cdr3_nt: TGCGCCAGCAGCCCCTCGGTCAGCGGGGGTTTCACCGGGGAGCTGTTTTTT
cdr3_aa: CASSPSVSGGFTGELFF

v_call: TRBV11-2
d_call: .
j_call: TRBJ2-7
clone_size: .
cdr3_nt: TGTGCCAGCAGCTTAAGCCTTGAGCAGGACGAGCAGTACTTC
cdr3_aa: CASSLSLEQDEQYF

v_call: TRBV10-3
d_call: .
j_call: TRBJ1-2
clone_size: .
cdr3_nt: TGTGCCATCAGTGAGGACAGAAATAACTATGGCTACACCTTC
cdr3_aa: CAISEDRNNYGYTF

v_call: TRBV10-2
d_call: TRBD1
j_call: TRBJ1-3
clone_size: .
cdr3_nt: TGCGCCAGCATCCCGGGACAGGGGTACGGAAACACCATATATTTT
cdr3_aa: CASIPGQGYGNTIYF

v_call: TRBV6-1
d_call: TRBD1
j_call: TRBJ2-7
clone_size: few
cdr3_nt: TGTGCCAGCAGTGAAGCGCAGGGGGGTGGGGACAGGGCATACGAGCAGTACTTC
cdr3_aa: CASSEAQGGGDRAYEQYF